Listed below are T cell receptor beta chains from one sample, sequenced in a study of T cell changes during pregnancy in multiple sclerosis. Data came from immunoSEQ multiplex PCR; TCRdb stores just in-frame clones and leaves some out. The sample comprises roughly 110,000 clones, about 89% of which are singletons, and 1.6% rests with the top ten. Sequencing was performed on peripheral blood, taken before pregnancy. The receptor source for this set is a female donor with multiple sclerosis, enrolled in a pregnancy study. The CDR3 runs from the conserved cysteine through the conserved F or W. Each record gives: CDR3 protein, CDR3 DNA, clone size, D gene, J gene, V gene. The D gene is left open where the match is weak. The size field is filled for only some rows; it gives once, few, many or a size class.

cdr3_aa: CASSSLGRGDQPQHF
cdr3_nt: TGTGCCAGCAGCTCATTAGGGAGGGGAGATCAGCCCCAGCATTTT
clone_size: -
d_call: -
j_call: TRBJ1-5
v_call: TRBV7-9

cdr3_aa: CASRGSDSESNQPQHF
cdr3_nt: TGTGCCAGCAGGGGCTCGGACTCCGAATCGAATCAGCCCCAGCATTTT
clone_size: few
d_call: -
j_call: TRBJ1-5
v_call: TRBV2

cdr3_aa: CASSLTGRYRRGGEDTQYF
cdr3_nt: TGTGCCAGCAGCTTAACGGGCCGATATCGGCGGGGGGGTGAAGATACGCAGTATTTT
clone_size: few
d_call: TRBD2
j_call: TRBJ2-3
v_call: TRBV7-3

cdr3_aa: CASSLTGSGNTIYF
cdr3_nt: TGTGCCAGCAGTCTGACGGGCTCTGGAAACACCATATATTTT
clone_size: -
d_call: -
j_call: TRBJ1-3
v_call: TRBV6-6

cdr3_aa: CSVSRTGRATEAFF
cdr3_nt: TGCAGCGTCAGTAGGACAGGGCGGGCCACTGAAGCTTTCTTT
clone_size: -
d_call: TRBD1
j_call: TRBJ1-1
v_call: TRBV29-1

cdr3_aa: CASSQSGLARHTGELFF
cdr3_nt: TGTGCCAGCAGCCAATCGGGACTAGCGCGGCACACCGGGGAGCTGTTTTTT
clone_size: -
d_call: TRBD2
j_call: TRBJ2-2
v_call: TRBV14

cdr3_aa: CASSDPGLGEQYF
cdr3_nt: TGCGCCAGCAGCGACCCGGGACTAGGTGAGCAGTACTTC
clone_size: -
d_call: TRBD2
j_call: TRBJ2-7
v_call: TRBV4-1

cdr3_aa: CASSMARSTYEQYF
cdr3_nt: TGTGCCAGTAGTATGGCCAGATCCACCTACGAGCAGTACTTC
clone_size: once
d_call: -
j_call: TRBJ2-7
v_call: TRBV19

cdr3_aa: CASNDGSANTGELFF
cdr3_nt: TGTGCCAGTAATGACGGGAGCGCGAACACCGGGGAGCTGTTTTTT
clone_size: -
d_call: -
j_call: TRBJ2-2
v_call: TRBV19

cdr3_aa: CASRAGMGETQYF
cdr3_nt: TGTGCCAGTAGGGCAGGGATGGGAGAGACCCAGTACTTC
clone_size: -
d_call: -
j_call: TRBJ2-5
v_call: TRBV19

cdr3_aa: CASSKVSGAYEQYF
cdr3_nt: TGTGCCAGCAGCAAAGTTTCAGGGGCCTACGAGCAGTACTTC
clone_size: -
d_call: -
j_call: TRBJ2-7
v_call: TRBV21-1

cdr3_aa: CASSAGTDTQYF
cdr3_nt: TGTGCCAGCTCGGCGGGCACAGATACGCAGTATTTT
clone_size: few
d_call: -
j_call: TRBJ2-3
v_call: TRBV7-3

cdr3_aa: CASLGAGHYGYTF
cdr3_nt: TGCGCCAGCCTAGGGGCAGGGCACTATGGCTACACCTTC
clone_size: few
d_call: -
j_call: TRBJ1-2
v_call: TRBV10-2